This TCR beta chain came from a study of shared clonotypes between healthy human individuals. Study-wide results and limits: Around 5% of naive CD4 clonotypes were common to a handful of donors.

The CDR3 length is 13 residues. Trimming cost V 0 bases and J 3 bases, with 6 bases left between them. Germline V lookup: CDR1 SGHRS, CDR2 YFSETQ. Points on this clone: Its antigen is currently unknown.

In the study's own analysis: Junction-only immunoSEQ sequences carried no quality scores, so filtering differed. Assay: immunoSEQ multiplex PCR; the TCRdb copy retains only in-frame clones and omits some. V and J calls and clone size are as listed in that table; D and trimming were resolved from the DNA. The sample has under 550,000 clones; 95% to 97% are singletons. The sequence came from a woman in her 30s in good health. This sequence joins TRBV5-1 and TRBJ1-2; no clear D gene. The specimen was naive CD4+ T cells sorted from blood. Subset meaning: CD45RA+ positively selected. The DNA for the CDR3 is TGCGCCAGCAGCTTGGGGACGGACTATGGCTACACCTTC. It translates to CASSLGTDYGYTF.